Described below is a single T cell receptor beta chain sequence and its context. Its antigen is still unknown. Per-nucleotide qualities are absent, and no much larger clonotype sits a single base away. The germline V gene gives CDR1 as MNHEY and CDR2 as SVGAGI. Trimming leaves V shorter by 7 bases and J shorter by 9 bases, with the junction holding 8 bases beyond the gene matches. The CDR3, from cysteine to phenylalanine, totals 13 residues. The kept DNA is CDR3 alone, 39 bases in frame from the first base. These data are taken from a study of T cell changes during pregnancy in multiple sclerosis (dated 2019 in TCRdb). Context from the whole study: The study examined how the T cell repertoire changed over the course of pregnancy in women with multiple sclerosis.

The library was generated by the immunoSEQ multiplex PCR assay. TCRdb holds this immuneACCESS table with in-frame rearrangements only. Some clones are missing; in checked studies, unresolved V genes explain under half, and the rest has no known cause. The sample yields more than 80,000 clones; roughly 96% were counted once. The ten largest clones capture about 1% of the sample. The chain joins TRBV6-5 to TRBJ2-1, and 8 bases in between align with TRBD1. The TCR was taken from a female donor with multiple sclerosis, enrolled in a pregnancy study. The starting material was peripheral blood, obtained in the second trimester of pregnancy. Here is the DNA: TGTGCCAGCATTACCGCAGGGGGCGGTGAGCAGTTCTTC. This encodes CASITAGGGEQFF.